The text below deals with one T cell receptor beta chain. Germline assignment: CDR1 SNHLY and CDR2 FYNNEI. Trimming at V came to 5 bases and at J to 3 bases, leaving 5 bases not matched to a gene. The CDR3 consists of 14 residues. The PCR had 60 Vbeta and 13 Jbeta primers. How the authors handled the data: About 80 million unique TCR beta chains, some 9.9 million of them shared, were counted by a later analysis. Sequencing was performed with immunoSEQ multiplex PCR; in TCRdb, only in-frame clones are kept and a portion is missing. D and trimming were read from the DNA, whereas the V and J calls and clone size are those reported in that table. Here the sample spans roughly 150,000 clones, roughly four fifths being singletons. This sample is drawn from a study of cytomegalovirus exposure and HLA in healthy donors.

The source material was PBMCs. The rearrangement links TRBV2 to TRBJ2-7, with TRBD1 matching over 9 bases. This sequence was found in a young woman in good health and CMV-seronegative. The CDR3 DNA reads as TGTGCCAGCAGTCCAATGACAGGGGGCTACGAGCAGTACTTC. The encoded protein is CASSPMTGGYEQYF.